This T cell receptor (beta chain) stems from a study of blood T cell repertoires in COVID-19. Study overall: Acute and convalescent COVID-19 samples came from the United States, Italy and Spain. Nucleic acid was either cDNA or gDNA, and it came from T cells, B-cell-depleted T cells, or PBMCs.

V gave up 8 bases and J gave up 1 base, with 8 bases separating them. This CDR3 has 12 residues. The germline V gene encodes CDR1 MNHEY and CDR2 SMNVEV (reference sequence). As handled by the study authors: Amplified reference gene primers provided the basis for estimating nucleated cell counts. Clones were sequenced by immunoSEQ multiplex PCR, and TCRdb holds only the in-frame ones, with some missing. V, J and clone size are taken as reported in that table, and D and trimming were inferred from the DNA itself. The repertoire has 15,000 to 20,000 clones, about nine tenths of them found once; the top ten carry around 10%.

The chain combines TRBV27 with TRBJ1-2; D is possibly TRBD1 (5 bases). Sequencing was carried out using peripheral blood. The sequence was collected from a human donor in a cohort sampled during active COVID-19. The CDR3 protein is CASGRGNYGYTF. Written as DNA, the CDR3 is TGTGCCAGCGGTAGGGGTAACTATGGCTACACCTTC.